This T cell receptor beta chain was profiled in a study of T cells in Graves' hyperthyroidism and ophthalmopathy. Study-wide findings and caveats: Ophthalmopathy was told apart from stable hyperthyroidism by a 13 V-J model.

For this clonotype: Its antigen is undetermined.

Newly diagnosed hyperthyroidism, duration under 2 months, in patients aged 18 to 65. Germline CDR1 reads MGHRA; CDR2 reads YSYEKL. Deletions cut 0 bases from V and 5 bases from J, with 16 bases between. This CDR3 comprises 16 residues. The CDR3 regions of TCR beta were amplified from RNA transcripts. A set of HTBI primers served as the primers for a first-round RT-PCR of the TCR CDR3. Using its own MiXCR run on the multiplex PCR reads, TCRdb lists one record per CDR3 protein. The sample has about 200,000 distinct CDR3 sequences, roughly 15% seen once; the top ten hold under 65%. The receptor was isolated from a man aged 50 to 60 with Graves' hyperthyroidism. The rearrangement joins TRBV4-1 to TRBJ2-5; tentative D call: TRBD1 (6 bases). Specimen: blood. CDR3 amino acids: CASSQDPGQRRETQYF. Written as DNA, the CDR3 is TGCGCCAGCAGCCAAGATCCCGGACAGCGGAGGGAGACCCAGTACTTC.